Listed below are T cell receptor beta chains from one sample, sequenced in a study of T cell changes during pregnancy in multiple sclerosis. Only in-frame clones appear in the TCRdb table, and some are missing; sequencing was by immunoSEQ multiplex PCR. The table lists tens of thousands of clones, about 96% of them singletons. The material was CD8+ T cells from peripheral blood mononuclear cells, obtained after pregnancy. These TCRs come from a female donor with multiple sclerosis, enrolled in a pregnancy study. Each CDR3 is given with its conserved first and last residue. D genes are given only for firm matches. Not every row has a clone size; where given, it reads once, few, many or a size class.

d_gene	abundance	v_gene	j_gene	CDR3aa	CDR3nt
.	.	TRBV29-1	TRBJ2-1	CSVVSGLVSYNEQFF	TGCAGCGTTGTCTCAGGGCTCGTCTCCTACAATGAGCAGTTCTTC
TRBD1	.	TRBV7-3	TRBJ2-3	CASTMTGSITDTQYF	TGTGCCAGCACCATGACAGGGTCGATCACAGATACGCAGTATTTT
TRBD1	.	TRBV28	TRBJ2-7	CASRTGSAYEQYF	TGTGCCAGCCGGACAGGGTCCGCCTACGAGCAGTACTTC
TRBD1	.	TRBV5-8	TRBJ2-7	CASSLGTGVYEQYF	TGTGCCAGCAGCTTGGGGACAGGGGTTTACGAGCAGTACTTC
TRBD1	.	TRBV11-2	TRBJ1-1	CASSPSRGREMNTEAFF	TGTGCCAGCAGCCCTAGTAGGGGGCGAGAGATGAACACTGAAGCTTTCTTT
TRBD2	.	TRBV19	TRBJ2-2	CASSMASGGVTGELFF	TGTGCCAGTAGTATGGCTAGCGGTGGGGTCACCGGGGAGCTGTTTTTT
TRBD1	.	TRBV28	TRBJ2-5	CASSVGQGVTETQYF	TGTGCCAGCAGTGTCGGACAGGGAGTAACGGAGACCCAGTACTTC
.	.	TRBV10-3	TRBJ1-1	CAISGGGGAHAEAFF	TGTGCCATCAGCGGAGGGGGGGGCGCGCACGCTGAAGCTTTCTTT
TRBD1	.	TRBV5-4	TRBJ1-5	CASSPGTGSQPQHF	TGTGCCAGCAGCCCCGGGACAGGGAGTCAGCCCCAGCATTTT
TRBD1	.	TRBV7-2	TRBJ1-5	CASSLTGGGQPQHF	TGTGCCAGCAGCTTGACAGGGGGGGGTCAGCCCCAGCATTTT
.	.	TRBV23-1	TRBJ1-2	CASSQEVGANYGYTF	TGCGCCAGCAGTCAAGAGGTCGGAGCTAACTATGGCTACACCTTC
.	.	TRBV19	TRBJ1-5	CASILGVFHQPQHF	TGTGCCAGTATATTAGGAGTTTTCCATCAGCCCCAGCATTTT
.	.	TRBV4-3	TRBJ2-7	CASSQVVTYEQYF	TGCGCCAGCAGCCAAGTCGTAACCTACGAGCAGTACTTC
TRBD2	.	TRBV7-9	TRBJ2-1	CASSPLREDNEQFF	TGTGCCAGCAGCCCCTTGCGGGAGGACAATGAGCAGTTCTTC
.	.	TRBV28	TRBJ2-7	CASSSIVYEQYF	TGTGCCAGCAGTTCTATCGTCTACGAGCAGTACTTC
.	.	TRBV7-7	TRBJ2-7	CASSFSLDSYEQYF	TGTGCTAGCAGCTTCTCCCTGGACAGTTACGAGCAGTACTTC
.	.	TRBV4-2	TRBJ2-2	CASSQGMGTNTGELFF	TGTGCCAGCAGCCAAGGGATGGGGACTAACACCGGGGAGCTGTTTTTT
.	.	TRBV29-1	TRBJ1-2	CSVEGSLEGYGYTF	TGCAGCGTTGAAGGGTCCTTAGAGGGATATGGCTACACCTTC
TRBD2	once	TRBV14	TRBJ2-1	CASSQEPPGGPRNEQFF	TGTGCCAGCAGCCAAGAACCCCCGGGAGGGCCCCGGAATGAGCAGTTCTTC
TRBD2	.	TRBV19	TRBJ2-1	CASSATSGSYNEQFF	TGTGCCAGTAGTGCGACTAGCGGGAGCTACAATGAGCAGTTCTTC
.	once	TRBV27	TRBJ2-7	CASSPQGSYEQYF	TGTGCCAGCAGCCCACAGGGCTCCTACGAGCAGTACTTC
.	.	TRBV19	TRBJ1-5	CASSIGGANQPQHF	TGTGCCAGTAGTATCGGAGGGGCCAATCAGCCCCAGCATTTT
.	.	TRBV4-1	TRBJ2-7	CASSQEPPGQGGVYEQYF	TGCGCCAGCAGCCAAGAGCCCCCGGGGCAGGGGGGAGTCTACGAGCAGTACTTC
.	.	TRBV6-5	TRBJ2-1	CASSYSRSNEQFF	TGTGCCAGCAGTTACTCGAGAAGCAATGAGCAGTTCTTC
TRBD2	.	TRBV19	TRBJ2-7	CASSAGEGYEQYF	TGTGCCAGTAGTGCCGGGGAGGGCTACGAGCAGTACTTC
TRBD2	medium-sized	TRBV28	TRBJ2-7	CASSLSPREVSYEQYF	TGTGCCAGCAGTTTATCCCCACGGGAGGTCTCCTACGAGCAGTACTTC
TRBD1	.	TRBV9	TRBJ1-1	CASSIGQGGTEAFF	TGTGCCAGCAGCATTGGACAGGGAGGCACTGAAGCTTTCTTT
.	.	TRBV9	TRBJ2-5	CASSATREETQYF	TGTGCCAGCAGCGCGACTAGGGAAGAGACCCAGTACTTC
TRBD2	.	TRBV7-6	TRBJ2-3	CASSSIAGDADTQYF	TGTGCCAGCAGTTCAATAGCGGGAGACGCAGATACGCAGTATTTT
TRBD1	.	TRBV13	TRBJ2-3	CASSNRGQRLVTDTQYF	TGTGCCAGCAGCAACCGGGGACAGAGGCTCGTGACAGATACGCAGTATTTT
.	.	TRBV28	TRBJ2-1	CASSPPVGEPYNEQFF	TGTGCCAGCAGTCCCCCAGTAGGGGAACCATACAATGAGCAGTTCTTC
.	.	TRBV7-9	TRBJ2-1	CASSSQTGEEYNEQFF	TGTGCCAGCAGCTCTCAAACAGGGGAGGAGTACAATGAGCAGTTCTTC
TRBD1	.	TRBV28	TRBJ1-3	CASSFGQGSGNTIYF	TGTGCCAGCAGTTTTGGACAGGGTTCTGGAAACACCATATATTTT
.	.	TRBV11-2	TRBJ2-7	CASSSPMTSYEQYF	TGTGCCAGCAGCTCCCCGATGACATCCTACGAGCAGTACTTC
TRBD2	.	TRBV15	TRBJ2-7	CATSRARAASGRAYEQYF	TGTGCCACCAGCAGAGCCCGGGCCGCGAGCGGGAGGGCCTACGAGCAGTACTTC
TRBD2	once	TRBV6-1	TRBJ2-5	CASSEALPLAGATIEYF	TGTGCCAGCAGTGAAGCGCTTCCACTAGCGGGAGCAACTATCGAGTACTTC
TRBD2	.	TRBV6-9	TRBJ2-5	CASSPRVAGEVETQYF	TGTGCCAGCAGTCCGCGCGTAGCGGGAGAAGTAGAGACCCAGTACTTC
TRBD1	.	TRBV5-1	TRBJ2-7	CASSLEGQGEYEQYF	TGCGCCAGCAGCTTGGAGGGACAGGGTGAGTACGAGCAGTACTTC
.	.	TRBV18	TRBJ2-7	CASSPWGENYEQYF	TGTGCCAGCTCACCATGGGGGGAAAACTACGAGCAGTACTTC
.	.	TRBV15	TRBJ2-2	CATSRARGGGVAGELFF	TGTGCCACCAGCAGAGCGCGCGGGGGCGGAGTAGCCGGGGAGCTGTTTTTT
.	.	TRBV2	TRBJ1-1	CASRAFDSLDTEAFF	TGTGCCAGCAGAGCTTTCGACAGCCTGGACACTGAAGCTTTCTTT
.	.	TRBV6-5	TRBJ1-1	CASSPGGTEAFF	TGTGCCAGCAGTCCGGGGGGCACTGAAGCTTTCTTT
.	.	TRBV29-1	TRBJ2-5	CSVADRNQETQYF	TGCAGCGTTGCTGACAGGAACCAAGAGACCCAGTACTTC
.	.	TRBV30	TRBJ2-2	CAWGSGGLGTGELFF	TGTGCCTGGGGATCTGGGGGACTGGGGACCGGGGAGCTGTTTTTT
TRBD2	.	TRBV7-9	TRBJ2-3	CASTGTSGSLDTQYF	TGTGCCAGCACTGGAACTAGCGGGAGTTTGGATACGCAGTATTTT